The TCR beta chain described here comes from a study of T cell responses to AZD1222 COVID-19 vaccine (dated by TCRdb to the early 2020s). About the study as a whole: AZD1222 recipients with second doses at about 4 weeks or about 12 weeks were pooled, because spike-specific TCR depth and breadth did not differ between schedules. TCR sequencing covered 233 trial participants: 207 given two doses of AZD1222 and 26 given two doses of MenACWY control vaccine. Trial participants were enrolled by age into subgroups of 18-55, 56-69 and 70-plus years, and roughly 150, 30 and 60 TCR-sequenced participants, respectively, were included in these subgroups.

The time point label corresponds to: baseline before first vaccination. Vaccinee samples came from UK trials COV001 and COV002, including a single-blind randomized controlled phase 2/3 trial of AZD1222 (ChAdOx1 nCoV-19) in healthy adults. Trial participant PBMC samples were collected at day 0 and day 28 after the second dose for TCRbeta chain sequencing. Study-wide conclusions, independent of this receptor: Nearly half of unique spike-specific TCRs reportedly recognized epitopes outside regions mutated in the B.1.351 and B.1.1.7 variants. Only a handful of AZD1222 recipients were SARS-CoV-2 seropositive at baseline, limiting conclusions about previously exposed vaccinees. A significant rise in spike-specific TCR breadth and depth was observed after two AZD1222 doses relative to day 0 and relative to MenACWY recipients. The vaccine-associated CD4 TCRs covered the entire spike protein, and the dominant responses fell in regions 160-218 and 743-854. The 56-69-year group was small, and its depth increase did not reach significance, likely because of low power. Because no samples from the day 14 peak response were available, repertoires could be characterized only after the peak T cell response. Most participants were white British and females outnumbered males, and the authors suggested that clonal diversity may have been underestimated.

As concerns this clone: Which antigen it targets is not known. No base quality information exists; no much larger clone differs at one position.

The CDR3 regions of human TCRbeta chains were subjected to immunosequencing. The original methods were these. TCRs in the repertoires were matched against a reference library of SARS-CoV-2-specific TCRs that had been generated with the MIRA antigen-specificity platform. Breadth was defined as the fraction of unique TCRs that were SARS-CoV-2-associated. Depth was defined as the fraction of total T cells that were SARS-CoV-2-associated. Using the MIRA data, every spike-specific TCR was mapped to the spike region that the TCR reacted to and assigned to either a CD4 or a CD8 class. Log10-transformed breadth and depth values were compared by one-way ANOVA with Sidak's multiple comparisons tests. The clones in this table, taken by TCRdb from immuneACCESS, are in-frame only. Not every clone is retained; where verified, under half of the shortfall comes from an unresolved V gene, and the cause of the rest is unknown. D and trimming were read from the DNA, whereas the V and J calls and clone size are those reported in that table. Recorded for this sample are roughly 150,000 clones; just over 85% of them occurred a single time. The top ten clonotypes cover roughly 3.8% of the sample.

The receptor was derived from an adult in good health. Here the sequenced sample was peripheral blood, taken on day 0 of AZD1222 vaccination.

DNA sequence: TGTGCCTGGAGTGCCGGACAGGGGGTGACTGAAGCTTTCTTT. This codes for CAWSAGQGVTEAFF. The rearranged chain carries TRBV30 and TRBJ1-1, and 10 junction bases match TRBD1. From a lookup of the germline V gene (reference sequence), CDR1 and CDR2 are GTSNPN and SVGIG. The germline V end is reduced by 1 base and the J end by 5 bases; junction bases left unmatched: 4. The CDR3 runs 14 residues from the cysteine to the phenylalanine. Only the CDR3 part of the read is kept: 42 bases, read in frame from the first base.